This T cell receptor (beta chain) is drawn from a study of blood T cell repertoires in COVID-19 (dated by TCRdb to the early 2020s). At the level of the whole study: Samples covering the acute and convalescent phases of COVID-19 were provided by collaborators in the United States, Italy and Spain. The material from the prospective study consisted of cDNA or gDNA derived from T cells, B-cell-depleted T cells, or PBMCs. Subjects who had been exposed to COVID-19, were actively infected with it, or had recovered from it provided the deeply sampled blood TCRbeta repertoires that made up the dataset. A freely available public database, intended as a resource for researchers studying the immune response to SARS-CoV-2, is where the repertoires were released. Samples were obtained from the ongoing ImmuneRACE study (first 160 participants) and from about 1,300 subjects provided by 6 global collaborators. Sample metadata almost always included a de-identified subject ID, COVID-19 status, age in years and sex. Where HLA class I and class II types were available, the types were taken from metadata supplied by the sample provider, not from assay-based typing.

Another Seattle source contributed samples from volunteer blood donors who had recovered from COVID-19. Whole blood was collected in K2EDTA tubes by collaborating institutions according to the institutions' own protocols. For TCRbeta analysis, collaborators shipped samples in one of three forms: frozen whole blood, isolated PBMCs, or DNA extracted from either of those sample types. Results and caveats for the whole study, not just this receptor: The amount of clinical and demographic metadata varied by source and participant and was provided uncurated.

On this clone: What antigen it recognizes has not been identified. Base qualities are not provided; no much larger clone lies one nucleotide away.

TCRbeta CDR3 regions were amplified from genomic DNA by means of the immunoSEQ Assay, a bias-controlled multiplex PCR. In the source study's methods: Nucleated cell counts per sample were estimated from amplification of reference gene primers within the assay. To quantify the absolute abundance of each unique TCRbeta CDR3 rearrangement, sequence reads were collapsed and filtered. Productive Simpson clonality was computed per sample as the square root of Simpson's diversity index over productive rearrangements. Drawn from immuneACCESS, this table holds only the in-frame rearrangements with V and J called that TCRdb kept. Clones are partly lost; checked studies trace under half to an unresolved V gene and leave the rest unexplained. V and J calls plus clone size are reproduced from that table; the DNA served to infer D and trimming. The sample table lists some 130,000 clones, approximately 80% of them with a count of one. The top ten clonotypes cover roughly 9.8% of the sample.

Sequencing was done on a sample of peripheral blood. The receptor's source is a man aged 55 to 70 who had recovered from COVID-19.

The DNA sequence is given as TGTGCCAGCAGCCGAGGACAGGGCTACACCGGGGAGCTGTTTTTT. Its protein reads: CASSRGQGYTGELFF. The chain was built from TRBV5-6 and TRBJ2-2; TRBD1 agrees with 8 junctional bases. The CDR3 contains 15 residues, cysteine and phenylalanine counted. The retained sequence is limited to the CDR3, 45 bases, with the frame set at the first base. Trimming leaves V shorter by 4 bases and J shorter by 3 bases, with the junction holding 5 bases beyond the gene matches. CDR1 and CDR2, looked up from the germline V gene, are SGHDT and YYEEEE.